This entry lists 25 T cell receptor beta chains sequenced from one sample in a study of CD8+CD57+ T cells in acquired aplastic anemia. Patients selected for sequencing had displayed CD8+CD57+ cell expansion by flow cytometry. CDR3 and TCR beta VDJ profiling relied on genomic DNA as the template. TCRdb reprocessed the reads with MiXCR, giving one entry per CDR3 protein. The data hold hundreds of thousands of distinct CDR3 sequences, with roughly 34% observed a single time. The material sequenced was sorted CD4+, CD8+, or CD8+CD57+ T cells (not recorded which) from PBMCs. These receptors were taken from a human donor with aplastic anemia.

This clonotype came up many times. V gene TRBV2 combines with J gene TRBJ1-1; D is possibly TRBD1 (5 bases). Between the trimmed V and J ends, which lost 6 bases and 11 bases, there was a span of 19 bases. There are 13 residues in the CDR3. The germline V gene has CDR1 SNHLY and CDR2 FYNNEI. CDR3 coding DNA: TGTGCCAGCAGCGGAGGACAAGGCATAGGGGCTTTCTTT. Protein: CASSGGQGIGAFF.

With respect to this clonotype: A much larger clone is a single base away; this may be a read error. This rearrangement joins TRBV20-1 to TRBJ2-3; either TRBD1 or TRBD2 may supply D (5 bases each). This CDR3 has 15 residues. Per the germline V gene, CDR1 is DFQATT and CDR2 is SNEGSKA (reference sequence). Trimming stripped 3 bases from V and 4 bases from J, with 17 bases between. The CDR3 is CSARLPSRDPDTQYF. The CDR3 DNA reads TGCAGTGCTAGGTTGCCGAGTAGGGACCCAGATACGCAGTATTTT.

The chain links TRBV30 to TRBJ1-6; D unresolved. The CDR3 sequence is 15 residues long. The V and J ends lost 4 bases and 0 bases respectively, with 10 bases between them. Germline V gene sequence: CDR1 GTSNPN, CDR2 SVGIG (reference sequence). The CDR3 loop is CAWTGASSYNSPLHF. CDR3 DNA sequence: TGTGCCTGGACAGGCGCTAGCTCCTATAATTCACCCCTCCACTTT.

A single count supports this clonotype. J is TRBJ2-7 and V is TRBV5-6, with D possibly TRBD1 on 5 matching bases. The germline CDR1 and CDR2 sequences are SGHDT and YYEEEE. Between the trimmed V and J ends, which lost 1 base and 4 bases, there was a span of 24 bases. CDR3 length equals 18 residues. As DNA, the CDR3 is TGTGCCAGCAGCTTGTTCGTAAAGTGGGGCACGGTAAAGTACGAGCAGTACTTC. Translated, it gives CASSLFVKWGTVKYEQYF.

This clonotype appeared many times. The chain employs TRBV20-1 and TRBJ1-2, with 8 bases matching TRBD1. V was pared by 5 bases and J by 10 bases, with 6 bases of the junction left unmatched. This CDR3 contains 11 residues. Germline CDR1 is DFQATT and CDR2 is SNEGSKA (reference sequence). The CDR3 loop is CSAQGQEPYTF. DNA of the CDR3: TGCAGTGCTCAGGGACAGGAGCCCTACACCTTC.

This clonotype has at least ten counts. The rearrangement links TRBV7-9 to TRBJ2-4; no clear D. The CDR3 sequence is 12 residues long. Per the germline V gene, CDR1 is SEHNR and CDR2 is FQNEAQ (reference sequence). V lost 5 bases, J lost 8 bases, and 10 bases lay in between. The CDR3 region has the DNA TGTGCCAGCAGCATCACGGCTCACATTCAGTACTTC. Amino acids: CASSITAHIQYF.

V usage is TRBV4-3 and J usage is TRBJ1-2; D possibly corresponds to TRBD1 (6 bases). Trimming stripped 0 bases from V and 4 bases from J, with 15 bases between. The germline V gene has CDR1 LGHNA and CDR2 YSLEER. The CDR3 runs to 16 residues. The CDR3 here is CASSQEHGQPFYGYTF. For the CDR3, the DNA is TGCGCCAGCAGCCAAGAACACGGACAGCCCTTCTATGGCTACACCTTC.

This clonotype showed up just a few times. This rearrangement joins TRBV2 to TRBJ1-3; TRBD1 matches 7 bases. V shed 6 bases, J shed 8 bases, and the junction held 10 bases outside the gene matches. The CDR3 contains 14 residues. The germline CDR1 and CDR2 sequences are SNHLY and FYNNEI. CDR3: CASSLAAGGDTIYF. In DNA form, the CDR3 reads TGTGCCAGCAGCTTAGCCGCAGGGGGGGACACCATATATTTT.

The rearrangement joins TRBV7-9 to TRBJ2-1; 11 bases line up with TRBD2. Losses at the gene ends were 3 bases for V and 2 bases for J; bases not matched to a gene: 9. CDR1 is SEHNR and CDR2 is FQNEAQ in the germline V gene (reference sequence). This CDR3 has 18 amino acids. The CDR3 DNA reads TGTGCCAGCAGCTTTGGTCTAGCGGGAGGAGGGCCCTACAATGAGCAGTTCTTC. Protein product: CASSFGLAGGGPYNEQFF.

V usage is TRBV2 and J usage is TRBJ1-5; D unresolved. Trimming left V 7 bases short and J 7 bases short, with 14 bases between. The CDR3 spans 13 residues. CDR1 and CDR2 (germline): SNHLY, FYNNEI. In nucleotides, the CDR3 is TGTGCCAGCAAGCCGGAAAGCAGCCAGCCCCAGCATTTT. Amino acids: CASKPESSQPQHF.

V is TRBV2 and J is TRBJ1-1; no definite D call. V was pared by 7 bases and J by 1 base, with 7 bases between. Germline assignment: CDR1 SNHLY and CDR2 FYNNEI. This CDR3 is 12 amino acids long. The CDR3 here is CASNRWNTEAFF. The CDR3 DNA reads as TGTGCCAGCAACCGATGGAACACTGAAGCTTTCTTT.

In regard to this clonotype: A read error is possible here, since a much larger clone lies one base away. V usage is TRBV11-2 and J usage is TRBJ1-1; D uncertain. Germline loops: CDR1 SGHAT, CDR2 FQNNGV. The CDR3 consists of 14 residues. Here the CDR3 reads CASSLGGKNTGAFF. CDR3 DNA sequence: TGTGCCAGCAGCTTAGGAGGAAAGAACACTGGAGCTTTCTTT.

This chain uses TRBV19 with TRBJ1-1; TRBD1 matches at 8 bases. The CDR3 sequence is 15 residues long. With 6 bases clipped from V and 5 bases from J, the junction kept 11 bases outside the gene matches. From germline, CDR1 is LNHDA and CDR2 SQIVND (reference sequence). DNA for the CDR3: TGTGCCAGTAGCCCCACCCAGGGGGCGCGGACTGAAGCTTTCTTT. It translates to CASSPTQGARTEAFF.

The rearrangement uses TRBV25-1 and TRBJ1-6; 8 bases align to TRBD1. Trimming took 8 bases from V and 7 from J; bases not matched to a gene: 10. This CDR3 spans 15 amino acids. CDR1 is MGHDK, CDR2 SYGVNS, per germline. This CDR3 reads CASGGQTGENSPLHF. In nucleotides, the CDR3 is TGTGCCAGCGGTGGGCAGACAGGGGAGAATTCACCCCTCCACTTT.

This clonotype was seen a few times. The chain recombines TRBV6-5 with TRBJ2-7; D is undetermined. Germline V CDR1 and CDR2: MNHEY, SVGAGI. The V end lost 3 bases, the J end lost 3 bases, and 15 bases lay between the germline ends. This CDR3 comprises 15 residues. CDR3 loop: CASSYDASSVYEQYF. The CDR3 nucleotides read TGTGCCAGCAGTTATGATGCCAGCTCGGTCTACGAGCAGTACTTC.

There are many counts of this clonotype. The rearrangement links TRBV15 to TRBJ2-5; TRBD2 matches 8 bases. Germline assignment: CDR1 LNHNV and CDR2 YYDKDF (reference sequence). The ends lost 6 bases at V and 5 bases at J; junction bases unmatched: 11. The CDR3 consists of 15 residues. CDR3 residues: CATSRLSGSWETQYF. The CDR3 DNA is TGTGCCACCAGTAGATTGAGCGGGAGCTGGGAGACCCAGTACTTC. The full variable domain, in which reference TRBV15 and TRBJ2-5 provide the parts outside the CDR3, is DAMVIQNPRYQVTQFGKPVTLSCSQTLNHNVMYWYQQKSSQAPKLLFHYYDKDFNNEADTPDNFQSRRPNTSFCFLDIRSPGLGDTAMYLCATSRLSGSWETQYFGPGTRLLVL.

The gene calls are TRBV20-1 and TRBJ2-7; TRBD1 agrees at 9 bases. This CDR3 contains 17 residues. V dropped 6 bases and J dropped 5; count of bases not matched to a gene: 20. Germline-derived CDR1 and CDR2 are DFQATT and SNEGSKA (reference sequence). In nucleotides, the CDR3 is TGCAGTGCCGAGGAAGGGGGACAGGGAGTATTGCAGGACGAGCAGTACTTC. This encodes CSAEEGGQGVLQDEQYF.

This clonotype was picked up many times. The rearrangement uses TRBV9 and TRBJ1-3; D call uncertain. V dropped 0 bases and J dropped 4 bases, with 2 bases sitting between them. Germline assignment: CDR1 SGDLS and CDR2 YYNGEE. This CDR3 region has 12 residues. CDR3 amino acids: CASSVEGNTIYF. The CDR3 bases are TGTGCCAGCAGCGTAGAGGGAAACACCATATATTTT.

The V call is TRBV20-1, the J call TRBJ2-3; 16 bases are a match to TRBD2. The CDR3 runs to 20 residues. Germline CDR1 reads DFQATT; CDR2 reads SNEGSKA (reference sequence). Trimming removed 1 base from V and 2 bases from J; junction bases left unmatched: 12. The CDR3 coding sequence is TGCAGTGCTAGAGGTGCGGGACTAGCGGGAGGGGAGCCTTACACAGATACGCAGTATTTT. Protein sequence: CSARGAGLAGGEPYTDTQYF.

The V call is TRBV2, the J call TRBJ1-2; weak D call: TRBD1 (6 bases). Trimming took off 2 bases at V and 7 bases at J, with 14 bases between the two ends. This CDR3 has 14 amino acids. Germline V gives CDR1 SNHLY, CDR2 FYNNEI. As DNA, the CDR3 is TGTGCCAGCAGTGAATCCCCAGGGGTGGGTGGCTACACCTTC. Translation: CASSESPGVGGYTF.

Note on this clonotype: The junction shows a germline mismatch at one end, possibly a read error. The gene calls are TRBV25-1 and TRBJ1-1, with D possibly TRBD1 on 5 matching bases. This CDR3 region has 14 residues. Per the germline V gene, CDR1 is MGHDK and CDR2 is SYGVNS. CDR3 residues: CASSIDSMNTEAFF. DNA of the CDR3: TGCGCCAGCAGCATAGACAGCATGAACACTGAAGCTTTCTTT. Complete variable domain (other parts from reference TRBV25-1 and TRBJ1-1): EADIYQTPRYLVIGTGKKITLECSQTMGHDKMYWYQQDPGMELHLIHYSYGVNSTEKGDLSSESTVSRIRTEHFPLTLESARPSHTSQYLCASSIDSMNTEAFFGQGTRLTVV.

CDR3 region: CAGTQFYEQYF. The CDR3 nucleotides read TGTGCCGGGACTCAATTCTACGAGCAGTACTTC. The chain uses TRBV25-1 and TRBJ2-7; TRBD2 might be the D (6 bases). Trimming pared 11 bases from V and 3 bases from J, leaving 11 bases between. The CDR3 sequence is 11 residues long. From germline, CDR1 is MGHDK and CDR2 SYGVNS.

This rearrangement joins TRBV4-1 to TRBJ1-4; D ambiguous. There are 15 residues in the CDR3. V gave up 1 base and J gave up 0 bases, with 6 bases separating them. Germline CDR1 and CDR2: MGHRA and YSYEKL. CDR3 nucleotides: TGCGCCAGCAGCCAAGCCGGGACAACTAATGAAAAACTGTTTTTT. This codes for CASSQAGTTNEKLFF.

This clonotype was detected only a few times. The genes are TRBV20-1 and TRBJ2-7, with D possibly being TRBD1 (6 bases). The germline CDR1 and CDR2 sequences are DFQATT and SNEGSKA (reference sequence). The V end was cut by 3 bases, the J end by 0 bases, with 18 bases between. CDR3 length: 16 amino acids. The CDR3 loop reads CSARGAVGPNSYEQYF. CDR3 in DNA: TGCAGTGCTAGGGGGGCCGTCGGCCCCAACTCCTACGAGCAGTACTTC.

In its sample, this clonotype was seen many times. The CDR3 sequence is CASRIALDLRSPLHF. In DNA form, the CDR3 reads TGTGCCAGCAGGATCGCGTTGGACCTAAGATCACCCCTCCACTTT. The chain employs TRBV27 and TRBJ1-6; no reliable D call. Trimming cost V 6 bases and J 10 bases, with 19 bases left between them. The CDR3 contains 15 residues. Germline CDR1 is MNHEY and CDR2 is SMNVEV (reference sequence).